This T cell receptor (beta chain) was sequenced in a study of blood T cells in healthy people across ages. A J-beta primer mix and a sample-barcoded 5' primer were used in a second PCR of roughly 6 to 12 cycles. TCRdb re-derived calls from the 5' RACE reads in MiXCR, one entry per CDR3 protein. The table has 550,000 to 800,000 distinct CDR3 sequences, approximately 31% seen once; the top ten hold approximately 15%. The germline V gene encodes CDR1 ENHRY and CDR2 SYGVKD. There are 18 residues in the CDR3. V lost 2 bases to trimming and J lost 2 bases, with 16 bases between them. The sample comprised blood. The chain has TRBV10-3 and TRBJ2-6; a weak D match, TRBD2 (6 bases). The TCR comes from a woman older than 75 in good health. The CDR3 reads CAISEGLGGMTGANVLTF. CDR3 in DNA: TGTGCCATCAGTGAGGGACTGGGAGGTATGACTGGGGCCAACGTCCTGACTTTC.